The rows below give T cell receptor beta chains drawn from one sample of a study of blood T cell repertoires in COVID-19. Here immunoSEQ multiplex PCR was the method, and the copy in TCRdb shows in-frame clones only, minus some. The data show 110,000 to 150,000 clones, with 80% to 90% seen just once and approximately 2.8% held by the top ten. The sequenced material came from peripheral blood. Every receptor here comes from a woman aged 60-75 years with active COVID-19. Each CDR3 is given without its conserved first and last residue.

V,CDR3
TRBV30,AWSGGAYEQY
TRBV18,ASSRGAGDEKLF
TRBV5-1,ASSLANLQETQY
TRBV6-4,EFGSFTGELF
TRBV27,ASGFGDGADIQY
TRBV5-4,ASSLGGRDTYNEQF
TRBV6-2/TRBV6-3,ASSPGRVDTYEQY
TRBV28,ASSESGPANEKLF
TRBV9,ASSVEGPGGDTQY
TRBV27,ASSVPASGNNEQF
TRBV10-1,ASSDKGGNQPQH
TRBV19,ASSIGPLAGEKYTQY
TRBV7-2,ASSLDIFQGYEQY
TRBV28,ASISYSAGGYT
TRBV18,ASSLSAVGAKNIQY
TRBV7-9,ASSPPRGLGYT
TRBV28,ASSPSGTGMKTQY
TRBV9,ASSVDLGRHTEAF
TRBV19,ASSIYRVRNQPQH
TRBV7-3,ASSNGGEQF
TRBV4-2,ASSQETGLGSYEQY
TRBV12-3/TRBV12-4,ASSLRRSNEQF
TRBV20-1,SASSGQETQY
TRBV6-2/TRBV6-3,ASSSWTGEKLF
TRBV6-2/TRBV6-3,ASSYGRQSYTEAF
TRBV7-3,ASSSPAGRRTDTQY
TRBV18,ASSTGTGNSYEQY
TRBV7-9,ASVPVESSVVPHQETQY
TRBV27,ASSWGPRQF
TRBV6-1,ASAAMGQVNEKLF
TRBV9,ASSVVRTGTRSNEKLF
TRBV7-8,ASSLGGGPSNEQF
TRBV28,ASSLWGAAAKNIQY
TRBV28,ASDRATGKTQY
TRBV15,ATSRDDEVAYEQY
TRBV11-2,ASSRGLAGADTQY